This T cell receptor beta chain was captured in a study of blood T cell repertoires in COVID-19. Sequenced by immunoSEQ multiplex PCR; TCRdb stores in-frame clones only, minus some. The profile shows around 99,000 clones, over 60% of them singletons. Trimming took 0 bases from V and 6 from J; bases not matched to a gene: 4. The CDR3 length is 16 residues. The germline V gene encodes CDR1 SNHLY and CDR2 FYNNEI. The chain employs TRBV2 and TRBJ2-7, with 14 bases matching TRBD2. Sequencing input: peripheral blood. The clonotype comes from a human donor in a cohort sampled during active or convalescent COVID-19. The CDR3 spells CASSEAQGLAGAEQYF. The CDR3 region has the DNA TGTGCCAGCAGTGAAGCTCAGGGACTAGCGGGAGCCGAGCAGTACTTC.